One and the same sample provided the 22 T cell receptor beta chains below, sequenced in a study of shared clonotypes between healthy human individuals. Some clones are missing from TCRdb's copy, which holds only in-frame ones; the method was immunoSEQ multiplex PCR. The sample has millions of clones; around 96% are singletons. Naive CD8 cells lacked CD45RO, underwent positive selection for CCR7 and left out terminally differentiated effector memory CD45RA+ cells. The sequencing input was naive CD8+ T cells sorted from blood. The receptors derive from a man aged 18 to 29 in good health.

In regard to this clone: The same CDR3 can be traced to other DNA sequences in this sample. The genes are TRBV5-6 and TRBJ2-7; D is unresolved. Germline loops: CDR1 SGHDT, CDR2 YYEEEE. CDR3 size: 12 residues. V was cut by 0 bases and J by 4 bases, with 5 bases left in between. The CDR3 reads CASSLAAYEQYF. For the CDR3, the DNA is TGTGCCAGCAGCTTGGCCGCATACGAGCAGTACTTC.

The chain is built from TRBV4-1 and TRBJ1-1; D not certain. The CDR3 is 15 amino acids. Germline values: CDR1 MGHRA, CDR2 YSYEKL. Trimming stripped 0 bases from V and 0 bases from J, with 8 bases between. CDR3 DNA: TGCGCCAGCAGCCAAGAGGACGGTCTGAACACTGAAGCTTTCTTT. Translation: CASSQEDGLNTEAFF.

The genes are TRBV19 and TRBJ2-7, with D unclear. There are 13 residues in the CDR3. V was clipped by 4 bases and J by 4 bases, with 11 bases between them. Germline V gives CDR1 LNHDA, CDR2 SQIVND (reference sequence). The CDR3 DNA sequence: TGTGCCAGTAGTAATTCGGGCTCATACGAGCAGTACTTC. It specifies CASSNSGSYEQYF.

CDR3 in DNA: TGTGCCAGCAGCCAGTCCCAAGCGGGGGGCGACTACGAGCAGTACTTC. Its protein is CASSQSQAGGDYEQYF. V gene TRBV7-9 combines with J gene TRBJ2-7; 9 nucleotides agree with TRBD2. The J segment lost 3 bases and the V segment lost 5 bases, leaving 11 bases of the junction unmatched. This CDR3 is built from 16 residues. Germline V gene data show CDR1 as SEHNR and CDR2 as FQNEAQ (reference sequence).

The chain employs TRBV5-1 and TRBJ2-3; 9 bases are shared with TRBD2. The trim removed 1 base at V and 2 bases at J, leaving 5 bases unmatched. In germline, CDR1 is SGHRS, CDR2 YFSETQ. This CDR3 has 16 amino acids. CDR3 nucleotide sequence: TGCGCCAGCAGCTTGAGTAGCGGGGGTTACACAGATACGCAGTATTTT. Its translation: CASSLSSGGYTDTQYF.

The J gene is TRBJ2-2, the V gene TRBV10-1; D unresolved. This CDR3 spans 14 amino acids. From germline, CDR1 is WNHNN and CDR2 SYGVQD (reference sequence). V dropped 4 bases and J dropped 1 base, with 7 bases sitting between them. This CDR3 reads CASSGYGNTGELFF. For the CDR3, the DNA is TGCGCCAGCAGTGGGTATGGGAACACCGGGGAGCTGTTTTTT.

The chain joins TRBV27 to TRBJ1-4; D remains unclear. The CDR3 has 14 amino acids. Between the trimmed V and J ends, which lost 2 bases and 3 bases, there was a span of 7 bases. Germline V CDR1 and CDR2: MNHEY, SMNVEV (reference sequence). The CDR3 loop is CASSLQKPNEKLFF. The CDR3 DNA is TGTGCCAGCAGTTTACAGAAACCTAATGAAAAACTGTTTTTT.

The count of this clone is one. The same CDR3 is also encoded by other DNA sequences in this sample. This chain connects TRBV6-5 to TRBJ2-1; 7 bases line up with TRBD2. J was trimmed by 3 bases and V by 2 bases; bases with no gene match: 1. The CDR3 is 14 amino acids. CDR1 is MNHEY, CDR2 SVGAGI, per germline. The CDR3 nucleotides are TGTGCCAGCAGTTACAGGGAGGGCTACAATGAGCAGTTCTTC. Protein: CASSYREGYNEQFF.

The rearrangement joins TRBV14 to TRBJ2-7, with 7 bases that match TRBD2. This CDR3 is 14 amino acids long. Trimming removed 4 bases from V and 2 bases from J; junction bases left unmatched: 5. Germline CDR1 is SGHDN and CDR2 is FVKESK. CDR3 DNA: TGTGCCAGCAGCCTTATGGGAGGGACCTACGAGCAGTACTTC. Amino acids: CASSLMGGTYEQYF.

This clone appeared a single time. The chain uses TRBV10-3 and TRBJ1-1; D unclear. This CDR3 spans 14 amino acids. CDR1 is ENHRY, CDR2 SYGVKD, per germline. V dropped 2 bases and J dropped 4 bases, with 11 bases sitting between them. In nucleotides, the CDR3 is TGTGCCATCAGTGAGAGCTCCCGAACCACTGAAGCTTTCTTT. Translated: CAISESSRTTEAFF.

This CDR3 reads CASSPTNRDEQYF. The CDR3 bases are TGTGCCAGCAGCCCTACTAACAGGGACGAGCAGTACTTC. V is TRBV5-4 and J is TRBJ2-7; TRBD1 is a possible D gene (6 bases). Trimming cost V 4 bases and J 5 bases, with 13 bases left between them. Germline V gene data show CDR1 as SGHNT and CDR2 as YYREEE (reference sequence). The CDR3 contains 13 residues.

The J gene is TRBJ2-7, the V gene TRBV5-4; D is unclear. CDR3 length: 14 residues. Trimming took 0 bases from V and 2 from J, leaving 9 bases between them. Germline assignment: CDR1 SGHNT and CDR2 YYREEE (reference sequence). Written as DNA, the CDR3 is TGTGCCAGCAGCTTGGGACCCACTCCCTACGAGCAGTACTTC. It codes for CASSLGPTPYEQYF.

The CDR3 region is CASSPFRQGHEQYF. In DNA form, the CDR3 reads TGTGCCAGCAGTCCTTTTCGACAGGGCCACGAGCAGTACTTC. The chain links TRBV6-5 to TRBJ2-7, with 7 bases aligning to TRBD1. The CDR3 loop spans 14 amino acids. Trimming took 5 bases from V and 5 from J; bases not matched to a gene: 9. CDR1 MNHEY and CDR2 SVGAGI come from the germline V gene.

The chain carries TRBV4-2 and TRBJ2-7; 12 nucleotides match TRBD2. V trimming: 4 bases; J trimming: 2 bases; junction bases outside the gene matches: 6. This CDR3 is 16 amino acids long. Germline values: CDR1 LGHNA, CDR2 YNFKEQ. In DNA form, the CDR3 reads TGTGCCAGCAGCCCTAGGACTAGCGGGAACCCCTACGAGCAGTACTTC. Amino acid sequence: CASSPRTSGNPYEQYF.

This chain links TRBV28 with TRBJ2-4; weak D call: TRBD1 (6 bases). The germline V gene has CDR1 MDHEN and CDR2 SYDVKM. The CDR3 loop spans 14 amino acids. Trimming cost V 3 bases and J 8 bases, with 14 bases left between them. In DNA form, the CDR3 reads TGTGCCAGCAGTTTCCGGGACATCATGGACATTCAGTACTTC. Its protein is CASSFRDIMDIQYF.

The chain couples TRBV28 to TRBJ2-1; 8 bases align to TRBD2. CDR3 size: 15 residues. In germline, CDR1 is MDHEN, CDR2 SYDVKM. The ends lost 2 bases at V and 9 bases at J; junction bases unmatched: 9. The CDR3 sequence: CASSLDGGALGEQFF. CDR3 coding DNA: TGTGCCAGCAGTTTAGACGGGGGGGCCCTGGGTGAGCAGTTCTTC.

This clone was seen once. The chain joins TRBV11-2 to TRBJ1-2, with unresolved D. The ends were cut back, 1 base at V and 4 bases at J, with 16 bases in the middle. Germline V CDR1 and CDR2: SGHAT, FQNNGV. The CDR3 has 16 residues. The CDR3 DNA reads as TGTGCCAGCAGCTTAGCCGGCGGCGGGATCGGCTATGGCTACACCTTC. Its protein product is CASSLAGGGIGYGYTF. The whole variable domain, filled in from reference TRBV11-2 and TRBJ1-2, reads EAGVAQSPRYKIIEKRQSVAFWCNPISGHATLYWYQQILGQGPKLLIQFQNNGVVDDSQLPKDRFSAERLKGVDSTLKIQPAKLEDSAVYLCASSLAGGGIGYGYTFGSGTRLTVV.

The chain recombines TRBV11-1 with TRBJ2-2; TRBD2 might be the D (6 bases). Germline loops: CDR1 SGHAT, CDR2 FQDESV (reference sequence). The V end lost 1 base, the J end lost 6 bases, and 15 bases lay between the germline ends. There are 16 residues in the CDR3. CDR3 protein: CASSLDYLTGAGELFF. CDR3 DNA sequence: TGTGCCAGCAGCTTAGACTATCTCACGGGGGCCGGGGAGCTGTTTTTT.

This chain connects TRBV5-1 to TRBJ2-6; D might be TRBD1 or TRBD2, each matching 7 bases. The length of the CDR3 is 17 residues. Germline V gene sequence: CDR1 SGHRS, CDR2 YFSETQ. Trimming stripped 8 bases from V and 2 bases from J, with 20 bases between. Here the CDR3 DNA reads TGCGCCAGTACGACAGGGAGGGACTACGCTGGGGCCAACGTCCTGACTTTC. Amino acid sequence: CASTTGRDYAGANVLTF. Combining the CDR3 with reference TRBV5-1 and TRBJ2-6 gives the whole variable domain KAGVTQTPRYLIKTRGQQVTLSCSPISGHRSVSWYQQTPGQGLQFLFEYFSETQRNKGNFPGRFSGRQFSNSRSEMNVSTLELGDSALYLCASTTGRDYAGANVLTFGAGSRLTVL.

The chain uses TRBV6-1 and TRBJ1-2; D is ambiguous. V shed 1 base and J shed 7 bases, with 10 bases lying between them. From germline, CDR1 is MNHNS and CDR2 SASEGT. The CDR3 is 13 amino acids. The CDR3 DNA is TGTGCCAGCAGTGAAGTTCCATTGGGTGGCTACACCTTC. Encoded protein: CASSEVPLGGYTF.

The rearrangement links TRBV7-9 to TRBJ2-4; D not certain. V gave up 5 bases and J gave up 8 bases, with 7 bases separating them. Germline CDR1 reads SEHNR; CDR2 reads FQNEAQ (reference sequence). The CDR3 loop spans 11 amino acids. CDR3: CASSRGDIQYF. As DNA, the CDR3 is TGTGCCAGCAGCCGAGGAGACATTCAGTACTTC.

V usage is TRBV27 and J usage is TRBJ1-6; the match to TRBD1 covers 9 bases. Trimming cost V 3 bases and J 10 bases; bases outside gene matches: 13. The CDR3 has 17 amino acids. Germline lookup yields CDR1 MNHEY and CDR2 SMNVEV (reference sequence). CDR3: CASSLSAVTGGGSPLHF. CDR3 nucleotides: TGTGCCAGCAGTTTGTCCGCCGTAACAGGGGGCGGATCACCCCTCCACTTT.